One TCR beta chain is described in this entry. Germline loops: CDR1 SQVTM, CDR2 ANQGSEA. This CDR3 spans 13 amino acids. Trimming removed 4 bases at V and 3 bases at J, with 10 bases between. The record originates from a study of blood T cell repertoires in COVID-19. Generated by immunoSEQ multiplex PCR, the TCRdb table keeps only in-frame clones and is missing some. The data hold roughly 290,000 clones, with 80% to 90% observed a single time. The J gene is TRBJ1-5, the V gene TRBV29-1; possibly TRBD1 for D (5 bases). This receptor was taken from a man aged 25 to 45 with acute or convalescent COVID-19. Sequences were obtained from peripheral blood. CDR3 in amino acids: CSVGGRDNQPQHF. CDR3 coding DNA: TGCAGCGTTGGGGGGAGGGACAATCAGCCCCAGCATTTT.